These T cell receptor beta chains were read from a single sample in a study of regulatory T cells in long-lasting Graves disease. TCRdb ran MiXCR on the multiplex PCR reads and lists one entry per CDR3 protein. Of about 450,000 distinct CDR3 sequences in the sample, around 24% were seen once. The sample here was peripheral blood mononuclear cells (PBMCs), taken when the disease was refractory, from a patient treated with antithyroid drugs. These receptors were taken from a female donor with Graves disease. The CDR3 runs from the conserved cysteine through the conserved F or W. A D gene is named only where the DNA matches it firmly. Rows may omit the clone size; those that give it use once, few, many or a size class.

D gene	clone size	V gene	CDR3 length	J gene	CDR3 protein	CDR3 DNA
NA	NA	TRBV5-6	16	TRBJ1-2	CASSFVARPGDYGYTF	TGTGCCAGCAGCTTTGTGGCCCGGCCAGGGGACTATGGCTACACCTTC
NA	NA	TRBV7-9	19	TRBJ2-6	CASSLGGRGLTSGANVLTF	TGTGCCAGCAGCTTAGGCGGCAGGGGCTTGACCTCTGGGGCCAACGTCCTGACTTTC
NA	many	TRBV7-8	19	TRBJ1-5	CASSLAPSRGLISNQPQHF	TGTGCCAGCAGCTTAGCGCCTTCCAGGGGCCTTATCAGCAATCAGCCCCAGCATTTT
NA	few	TRBV4-1	13	TRBJ1-1	CASSQVSVTEAFF	TGCGCCAGCAGCCAAGTGAGTGTTACTGAAGCTTTCTTT
NA	few	TRBV29-1	13	TRBJ1-5	CSVGPTDGQPQHF	TGCAGCGTTGGGCCGACCGACGGTCAGCCCCAGCATTTT
NA	many	TRBV2	13	TRBJ1-1	CASSRDMNTEAFF	TGTGCCAGCAGCAGGGACATGAACACTGAAGCTTTCTTT
NA	NA	TRBV6-1	13	TRBJ1-2	CASSRQFLDGYTF	TGTGCCAGCAGCCGACAGTTTTTAGATGGCTACACCTTC
NA	many	TRBV29-1	12	TRBJ1-2	CSVGGRVAGYTF	TGCAGCGTTGGCGGCAGGGTAGCTGGCTACACCTTC
NA	few	TRBV7-6	14	TRBJ2-7	CASSLGTRGLEQYF	TGTGCCAGTAGCTTGGGCACAAGAGGGCTCGAGCAGTACTTC
NA	many	TRBV2	12	TRBJ2-5	CASSIGQETQYF	TGTGCCAGCAGTATAGGGCAAGAGACCCAGTACTTC
NA	many	TRBV27	13	TRBJ2-7	CASSFRGSYEQYF	TGTGCCAGCAGTTTCCGAGGTTCCTACGAGCAGTACTTC
TRBD2	NA	TRBV7-8	16	TRBJ2-2	CASSGGLAGVTGELFF	TGTGCCAGCAGCGGGGGACTAGCGGGCGTAACCGGGGAGCTGTTTTTT
NA	NA	TRBV20-1	15	TRBJ1-5	CSASLRGSIGQPQHF	TGCAGTGCTAGTCTCAGGGGATCAATCGGTCAGCCCCAGCATTTT
NA	many	TRBV2	13	TRBJ2-7	CASSEAWQSEQYF	TGTGCCAGCAGTGAAGCTTGGCAGAGCGAGCAGTACTTC
TRBD1	few	TRBV5-5	15	TRBJ1-4	CASSLRGDRVEKLFF	TGTGCCAGCAGCTTGCGGGGGGACAGGGTTGAAAAACTGTTTTTT
NA	NA	TRBV20-1	14	TRBJ2-7	CSARGLSGYYEQYF	TGCAGTGCTAGGGGCCTTAGCGGTTACTACGAGCAGTACTTC
TRBD1	NA	TRBV6-1	13	TRBJ2-7	CASTRTGGWEQYF	TGTGCCAGCACTCGGACAGGGGGCTGGGAGCAGTACTTC
TRBD1	NA	TRBV20-1	17	TRBJ1-6	CSATGTGETSYNSPLHF	TGCAGTGCCACCGGGACAGGGGAAACCTCCTATAATTCACCCCTCCACTTT
NA	NA	TRBV7-9	15	TRBJ2-1	CASSLNSFSYNEQFF	TGTGCCAGCAGCTTGAACTCCTTTTCATACAATGAGCAGTTCTTC
NA	NA	TRBV6-1	13	TRBJ2-2	CASRVMGTGELFF	TGTGCCAGCCGCGTCATGGGCACCGGGGAGCTGTTTTTT
NA	NA	TRBV28	15	TRBJ2-2	CASSLLFADNGELFF	TGTGCCAGCAGTTTACTTTTCGCGGATAACGGGGAGCTGTTTTTT
NA	many	TRBV2	14	TRBJ2-2	CASSVTGITGELFF	TGTGCCAGCAGTGTAACGGGAATTACCGGGGAGCTGTTTTTT
NA	many	TRBV27	15	TRBJ2-7	CASSISGTVTYEQYF	TGTGCCAGCAGTATTAGCGGAACAGTTACCTACGAGCAGTACTTC
NA	NA	TRBV5-5	13	TRBJ2-5	CASSLVLVETQYF	TGTGCCAGCAGCTTGGTTCTAGTCGAGACCCAGTACTTC
NA	NA	TRBV6-1	17	TRBJ2-2	CASSEALISGNLGELFF	TGTGCCAGCAGTGAAGCTTTAATTAGTGGGAACCTCGGGGAGCTGTTTTTT
TRBD2	NA	TRBV11-2	15	TRBJ2-3	CVSSRSGRSTDTQYF	TGTGTCAGCAGCCGTAGCGGGAGATCCACAGATACGCAGTATTTT
NA	few	TRBV20-1	14	TRBJ1-5	CSASPGNSNQPQHF	TGCAGTGCTTCCCCAGGGAATAGCAATCAGCCCCAGCATTTT
NA	NA	TRBV24-1	15	TRBJ1-5	CATSDAQGPGQPQHF	TGTGCCACCAGTGATGCCCAGGGGCCGGGTCAGCCCCAGCATTTT
TRBD1	NA	TRBV2	13	TRBJ2-7	CASRKQGAYEQYF	TGTGCCAGCAGGAAACAGGGGGCCTACGAGCAGTACTTC
TRBD2	many	TRBV3-1	15	TRBJ2-7	CASSHGGRDAYEQYF	TGTGCCAGCAGCCACGGCGGGAGGGATGCCTACGAGCAGTACTTC
TRBD2	NA	TRBV20-1	15	TRBJ2-4	CSAHTDPSGGNIQYF	TGCAGTGCACATACCGACCCCTCGGGAGGGAACATTCAGTACTTC
NA	few	TRBV30	13	TRBJ1-4	CAWSENRVEKLFF	TGTGCCTGGAGTGAAAACAGGGTTGAAAAACTGTTTTTT
TRBD1	many	TRBV2	13	TRBJ1-5	CASSSRGNQPQHF	TGTGCCAGCAGTTCCAGGGGGAATCAGCCCCAGCATTTT
NA	many	TRBV3-1	15	TRBJ2-7	CASSPYQGGSYEQYF	TGTGCCAGCAGCCCCTACCAAGGGGGCTCCTACGAGCAGTACTTC
NA	NA	TRBV7-9	16	TRBJ2-2	CASSPRFSLQGGELFF	TGTGCCAGCAGCCCCCGTTTCTCCCTGCAAGGCGGGGAGCTGTTTTTT
NA	NA	TRBV2	13	TRBJ1-1	CASSVLVETEAFF	TGTGCCAGCAGTGTTTTGGTTGAAACTGAAGCTTTCTTT
NA	NA	TRBV5-5	16	TRBJ1-1	CASSLLGRPAVFEAFF	TGTGCCAGCAGCTTGTTAGGACGCCCTGCCGTCTTTGAAGCTTTCTTT
NA	NA	TRBV6-1	10	TRBJ1-1	CASNGYRGFF	TGTGCCAGCAATGGTTATCGGGGTTTCTTT
NA	once	TRBV6-9	18	TRBJ1-5	CASSKTLSGVYSNQPQHF	TGTGCCAGCAGCAAAACCTTATCGGGGGTCTATAGCAATCAGCCCCAGCATTTT
NA	many	TRBV28	16	TRBJ1-5	CASSSRTDFVNQPQHF	TGTGCCAGCAGTTCCCGGACAGACTTTGTCAATCAGCCCCAGCATTTT
NA	NA	TRBV7-9	14	TRBJ1-6	CASSPQQGFSPLHF	TGTGCCAGCAGCCCACAACAGGGTTTCTCACCCCTCCACTTT
TRBD2	few	TRBV28	16	TRBJ2-1	CASRSGLAGGLNEQFF	TGTGCCAGCAGATCGGGACTAGCGGGAGGGCTGAATGAGCAGTTCTTC
NA	NA	TRBV19	14	TRBJ1-2	CASTKTGVTSGYTF	TGTGCCAGTACCAAGACAGGCGTAACTTCTGGCTACACCTTC
NA	many	TRBV27	13	TRBJ2-7	CASSLLGKYEQYF	TGTGCCAGCAGTTTATTAGGGAAGTACGAGCAGTACTTC
TRBD2	few	TRBV5-4	17	TRBJ2-5	CASSLVLTSGRRETQYF	TGTGCCAGCAGCTTGGTTTTGACTAGCGGGAGAAGGGAGACCCAGTACTTC
NA	many	TRBV2	13	TRBJ1-2	CASSASANYGYTF	TGTGCCAGCAGTGCTAGTGCTAACTATGGCTACACCTTC
NA	NA	TRBV20-1	16	TRBJ2-7	CSARDRRTLLSYEQYF	TGCAGTGCTAGAGATCGTCGTACTCTCCTCTCCTACGAGCAGTACTTC
TRBD1	many	TRBV2	13	TRBJ2-4	CASSTGARDIQYF	TGTGCCAGCAGCACAGGGGCCCGGGACATTCAGTACTTC
TRBD1	many	TRBV12-3/TRBV12-4	16	TRBJ1-4	CASSTRQGIANEKLFF	TGTGCCAGCAGTACAAGACAGGGGATAGCTAATGAAAAACTGTTTTTT